The following is a TCR beta chain sequence with its context. The antigen remains unidentified. This record belongs to a study of CD8 T cells in ankylosing spondylitis. Findings and caveats of the study: Significant enrichment of disease-linked clones was reportedly seen in matched ankylosing spondylitis synovial fluid. Some of these motif variants have turned up before, in reports on reactive arthritis synovial fluid and blood. Disease-linked clones proved CD8+ and comparatively uncommon in peripheral blood. Apparently characteristic of ankylosing spondylitis blood was a TCR beta motif (roughly eight highly homologous variants).

Quantitative molecular-barcoded 5'-RACE generated the TCR beta libraries. Using its own MiXCR run on the 5' RACE reads, TCRdb lists one record per CDR3 protein. The sample consists of fewer than 500,000 distinct CDR3 sequences, under 25% of them appearing once. This clonotype was sampled from a male donor with ankylosing spondylitis. The sequencing sample was made of blood, either unsorted or a sorted T cell fraction (not recorded which).

The DNA of the CDR3 is TGTGCCAGCAAGGCCCTAGGGACTAACTACAATGAGCAGTTCTTC. Its protein product is CASKALGTNYNEQFF. The chain carries TRBV2 and TRBJ2-1; the match to TRBD2 covers 7 bases. Germline CDR1 SNHLY, CDR2 FYNNEI. The CDR3 spans 15 residues. The ends lost 7 bases at V and 3 bases at J; junction bases unmatched: 9.